The 2 T cell receptor beta chains presented below share a single source sample, sequenced in a study of blood T cell repertoires in COVID-19. Here immunoSEQ multiplex PCR was the method, and the copy in TCRdb shows in-frame clones only, minus some. The sample carries some 150,000 clones, more than 85% recorded once. The sample was peripheral blood. All receptors derive from a woman aged 70-85 years with acute or convalescent COVID-19.

The rearrangement uses TRBV14 and TRBJ2-3; 12 bases line up with TRBD1. The V gene's germline CDR1 is SGHDN and CDR2 FVKESK. CDR3 size: 14 residues. J gave up 6 bases and V 9 bases, and 7 bases lay outside the gene matches. The CDR3 sequence: CASSRDRGLDTQYF. CDR3 bases: TGTGCCAGTTCCAGGGACAGGGGGCTGGATACGCAGTATTTT.

The rearrangement joins TRBV3-1 (or the pseudogene TRBV3-2) to TRBJ2-5; D is unclear. CDR1 LGHDT and CDR2 YNNKEL come from the germline V gene (reference sequence). V lost 1 base and J 9 bases, leaving 15 bases between the germline ends. This CDR3 has 14 amino acids. The CDR3 DNA follows: TGTGCCAGCAGCCAAGTTGGGCCTCCAGTGTCCCAGTACTTC. Amino acid sequence: CASSQVGPPVSQYF.